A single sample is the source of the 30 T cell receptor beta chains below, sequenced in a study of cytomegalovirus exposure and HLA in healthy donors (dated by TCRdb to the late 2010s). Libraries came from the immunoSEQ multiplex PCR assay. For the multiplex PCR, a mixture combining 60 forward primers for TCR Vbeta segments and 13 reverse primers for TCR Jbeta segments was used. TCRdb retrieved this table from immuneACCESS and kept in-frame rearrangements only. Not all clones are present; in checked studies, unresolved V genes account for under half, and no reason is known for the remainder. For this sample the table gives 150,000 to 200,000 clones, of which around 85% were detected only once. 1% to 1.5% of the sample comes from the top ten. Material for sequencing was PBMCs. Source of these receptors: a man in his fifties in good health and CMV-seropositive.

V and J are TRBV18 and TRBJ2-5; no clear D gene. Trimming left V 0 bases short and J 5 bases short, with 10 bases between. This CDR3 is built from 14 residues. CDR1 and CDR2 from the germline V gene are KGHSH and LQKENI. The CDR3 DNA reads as TGTGCCAGCTCACCACCTGAGGAGAGGGAGACCCAGTACTTC. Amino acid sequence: CASSPPEERETQYF. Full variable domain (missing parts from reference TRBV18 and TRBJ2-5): NAGVMQNPRHLVRRRGQEARLRCSPMKGHSHVYWYRQLPEEGLKFMVYLQKENIIDESGMPKERFSAEFPKEGPSILRIQQVVRGDSAAYFCASSPPEERETQYFGPGTRLLVL.

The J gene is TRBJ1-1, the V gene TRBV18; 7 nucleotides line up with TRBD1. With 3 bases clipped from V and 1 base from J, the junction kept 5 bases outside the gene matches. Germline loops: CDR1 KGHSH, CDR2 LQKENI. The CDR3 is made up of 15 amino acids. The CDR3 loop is CASSPEQGRNTEAFF. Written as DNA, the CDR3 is TGTGCCAGCTCACCGGAACAGGGGAGGAACACTGAAGCTTTCTTT.

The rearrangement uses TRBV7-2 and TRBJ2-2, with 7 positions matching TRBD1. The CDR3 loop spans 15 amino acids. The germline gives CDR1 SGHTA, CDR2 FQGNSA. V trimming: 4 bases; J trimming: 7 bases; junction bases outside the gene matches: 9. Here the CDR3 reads CASSSPQGVVGELFF. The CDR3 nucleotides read TGTGCCAGCAGCTCCCCCCAGGGGGTGGTCGGGGAGCTGTTTTTT.

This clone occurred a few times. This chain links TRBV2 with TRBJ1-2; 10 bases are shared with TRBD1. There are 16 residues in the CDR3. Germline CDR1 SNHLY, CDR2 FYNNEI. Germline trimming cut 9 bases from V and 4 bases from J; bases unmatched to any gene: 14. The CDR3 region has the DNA TGTGCCAGTAGTCCGGGACAGGGGTCCTCGGGCTATGGCTACACCTTC. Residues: CASSPGQGSSGYGYTF.

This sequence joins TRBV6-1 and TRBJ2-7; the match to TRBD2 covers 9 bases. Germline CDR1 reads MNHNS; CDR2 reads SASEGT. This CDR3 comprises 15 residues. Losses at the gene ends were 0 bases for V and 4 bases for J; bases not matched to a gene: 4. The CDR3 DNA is TGTGCCAGCAGTGAAGCTGCGACTAGCGGATACGAGCAGTACTTC. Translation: CASSEAATSGYEQYF.

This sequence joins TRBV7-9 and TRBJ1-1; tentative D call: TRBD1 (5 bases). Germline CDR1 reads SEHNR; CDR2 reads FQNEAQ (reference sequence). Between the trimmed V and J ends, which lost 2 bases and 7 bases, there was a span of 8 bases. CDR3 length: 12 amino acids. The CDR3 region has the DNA TGTGCCAGCAGCTTAAGGGGCGGTGAAGCTTTCTTT. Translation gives CASSLRGGEAFF.

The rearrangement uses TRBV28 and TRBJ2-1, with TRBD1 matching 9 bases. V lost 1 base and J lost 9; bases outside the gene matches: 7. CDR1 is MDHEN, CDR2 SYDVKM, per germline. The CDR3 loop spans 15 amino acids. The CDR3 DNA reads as TGTGCCAGCAGTTTATCAGACAGGGGGGGCGGTGAGCAGTTCTTC. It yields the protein CASSLSDRGGGEQFF.

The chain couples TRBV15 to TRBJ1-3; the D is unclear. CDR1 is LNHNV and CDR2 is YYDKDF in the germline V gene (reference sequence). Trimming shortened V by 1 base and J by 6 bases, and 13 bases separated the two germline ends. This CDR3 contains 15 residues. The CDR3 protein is CATSRGSRPENTIYF. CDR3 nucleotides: TGTGCCACCAGCAGAGGGTCTAGGCCGGAAAACACCATATATTTT.

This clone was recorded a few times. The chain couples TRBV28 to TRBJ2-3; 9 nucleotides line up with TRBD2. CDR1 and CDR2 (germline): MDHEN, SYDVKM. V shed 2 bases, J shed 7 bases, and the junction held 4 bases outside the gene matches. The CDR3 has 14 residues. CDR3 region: CASSLAGGPYTQYF. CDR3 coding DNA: TGTGCCAGCAGTTTAGCGGGAGGGCCGTATACGCAGTATTTT.

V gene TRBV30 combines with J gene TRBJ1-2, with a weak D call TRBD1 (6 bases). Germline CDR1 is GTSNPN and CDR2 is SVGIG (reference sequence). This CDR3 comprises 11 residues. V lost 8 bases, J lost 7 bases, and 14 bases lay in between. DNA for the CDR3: TGTGCCCTTCGGGGGGGCCCTGGCTACACCTTC. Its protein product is CALRGGPGYTF.

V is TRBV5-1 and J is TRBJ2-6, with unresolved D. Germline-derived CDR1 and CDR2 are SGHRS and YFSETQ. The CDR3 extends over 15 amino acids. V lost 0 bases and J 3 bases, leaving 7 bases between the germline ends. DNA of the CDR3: TGCGCCAGCAGCTTGGTGGTACTTGGGGCCAACGTCCTGACTTTC. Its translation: CASSLVVLGANVLTF.

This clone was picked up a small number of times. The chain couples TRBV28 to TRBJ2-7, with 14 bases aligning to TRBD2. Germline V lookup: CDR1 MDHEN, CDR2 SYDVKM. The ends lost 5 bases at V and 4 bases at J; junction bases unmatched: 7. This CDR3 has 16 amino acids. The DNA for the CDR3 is TGTGCCAGCAGTGCGGGACTAGCGGGGGCCCTATACGAGCAGTACTTC. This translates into CASSAGLAGALYEQYF. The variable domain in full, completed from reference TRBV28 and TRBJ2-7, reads DVKVTQSSRYLVKRTGEKVFLECVQDMDHENMFWYRQDPGLGLRLIYFSYDVKMKEKGDIPEGYSVSREKKERFSLILESASTNQTSMYLCASSAGLAGALYEQYFGPGTRLTVT.

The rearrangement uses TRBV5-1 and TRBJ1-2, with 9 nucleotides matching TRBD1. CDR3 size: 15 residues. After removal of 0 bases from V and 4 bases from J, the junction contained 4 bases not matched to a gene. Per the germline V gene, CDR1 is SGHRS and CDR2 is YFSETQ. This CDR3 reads CASSLVETGGYGYTF. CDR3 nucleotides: TGCGCCAGCAGCTTGGTTGAGACAGGGGGCTATGGCTACACCTTC.

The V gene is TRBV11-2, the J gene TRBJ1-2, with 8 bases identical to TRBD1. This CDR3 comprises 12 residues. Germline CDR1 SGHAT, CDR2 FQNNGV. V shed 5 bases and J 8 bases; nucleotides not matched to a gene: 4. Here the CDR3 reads CASSRQGKGYTF. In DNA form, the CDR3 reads TGTGCCAGCAGCCGACAGGGGAAAGGCTACACCTTC.

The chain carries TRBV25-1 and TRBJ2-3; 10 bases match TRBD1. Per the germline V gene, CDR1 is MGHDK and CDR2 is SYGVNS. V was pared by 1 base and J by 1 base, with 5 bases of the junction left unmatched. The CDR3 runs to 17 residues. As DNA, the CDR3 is TGTGCCAGCAGTGAATGGGGGACAGGGGATGGCACAGATACGCAGTATTTT. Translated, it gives CASSEWGTGDGTDTQYF.

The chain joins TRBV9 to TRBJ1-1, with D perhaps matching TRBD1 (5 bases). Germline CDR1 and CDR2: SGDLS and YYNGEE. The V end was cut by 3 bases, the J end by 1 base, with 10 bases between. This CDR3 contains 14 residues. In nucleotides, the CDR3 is TGTGCCAGCAGCGCGACCGGGGGGAACACTGAAGCTTTCTTT. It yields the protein CASSATGGNTEAFF.

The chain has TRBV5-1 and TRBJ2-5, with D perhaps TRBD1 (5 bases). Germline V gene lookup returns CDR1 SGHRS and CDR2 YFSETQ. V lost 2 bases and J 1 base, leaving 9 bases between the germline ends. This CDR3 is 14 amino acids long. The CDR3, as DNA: TGCGCCAGCAGCTTCGGCAGGGCCCAAGAGACCCAGTACTTC. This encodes CASSFGRAQETQYF.

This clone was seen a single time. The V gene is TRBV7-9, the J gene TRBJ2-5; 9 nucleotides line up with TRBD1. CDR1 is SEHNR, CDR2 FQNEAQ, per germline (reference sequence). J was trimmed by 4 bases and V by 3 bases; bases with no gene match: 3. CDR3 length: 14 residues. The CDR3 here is CASSFRQGGETQYF. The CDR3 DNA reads TGTGCCAGCAGCTTTCGACAGGGGGGAGAGACCCAGTACTTC.

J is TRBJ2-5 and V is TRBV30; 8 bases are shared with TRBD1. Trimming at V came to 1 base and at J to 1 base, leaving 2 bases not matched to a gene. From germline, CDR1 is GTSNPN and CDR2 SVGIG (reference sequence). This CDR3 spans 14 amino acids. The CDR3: CAWSDGTGQETQYF. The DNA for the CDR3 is TGTGCCTGGAGTGACGGGACAGGCCAAGAGACCCAGTACTTC. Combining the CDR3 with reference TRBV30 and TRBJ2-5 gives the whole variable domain SQTIHQWPATLVQPVGSPLSLECTVEGTSNPNLYWYRQAAGRGLQLLFYSVGIGQISSEVPQNLSASRPQDRQFILSSKKLLLSDSGFYLCAWSDGTGQETQYFGPGTRLLVL.

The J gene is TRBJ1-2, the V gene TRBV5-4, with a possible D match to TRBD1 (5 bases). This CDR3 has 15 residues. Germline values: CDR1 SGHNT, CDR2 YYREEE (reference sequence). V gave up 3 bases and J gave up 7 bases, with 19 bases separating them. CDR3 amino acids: CASSWGDGGRGGYTF. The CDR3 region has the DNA TGTGCCAGCAGCTGGGGGGACGGTGGTCGGGGTGGCTACACCTTC. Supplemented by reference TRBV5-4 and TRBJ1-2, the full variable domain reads ETGVTQSPTHLIKTRGQQVTLRCSSQSGHNTVSWYQQALGQGPQFIFQYYREEENGRGNFPPRFSGLQFPNYSSELNVNALELDDSALYLCASSWGDGGRGGYTFGSGTRLTVV.

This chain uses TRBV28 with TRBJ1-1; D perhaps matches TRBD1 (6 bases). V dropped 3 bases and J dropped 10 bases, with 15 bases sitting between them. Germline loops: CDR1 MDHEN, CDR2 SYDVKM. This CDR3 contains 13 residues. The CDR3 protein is CASSFPGGGGAFF. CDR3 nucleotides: TGTGCCAGCAGTTTCCCCGGGGGAGGGGGAGCTTTCTTT. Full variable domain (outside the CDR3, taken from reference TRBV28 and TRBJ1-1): DVKVTQSSRYLVKRTGEKVFLECVQDMDHENMFWYRQDPGLGLRLIYFSYDVKMKEKGDIPEGYSVSREKKERFSLILESASTNQTSMYLCASSFPGGGGAFFGQGTRLTVV.

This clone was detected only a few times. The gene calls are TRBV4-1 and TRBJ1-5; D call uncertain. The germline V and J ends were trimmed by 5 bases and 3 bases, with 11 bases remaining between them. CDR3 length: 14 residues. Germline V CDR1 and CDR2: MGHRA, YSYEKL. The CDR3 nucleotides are TGCGCCAGCAGCGAACGGTTCATCAATCAGCCCCAGCATTTT. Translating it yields CASSERFINQPQHF.

The CDR3 is CASSPLVNQNAETF. CDR3 DNA: TGTGCCAGCTCACCACTTGTCAACCAAAACGCGGAGACCTTC. The V call is TRBV18, the J call TRBJ1-2; D gene uncertain. Trimming took off 1 base at V and 14 bases at J, with 20 bases between the two ends. The germline V gene has CDR1 KGHSH and CDR2 LQKENI. The CDR3 has 14 residues.

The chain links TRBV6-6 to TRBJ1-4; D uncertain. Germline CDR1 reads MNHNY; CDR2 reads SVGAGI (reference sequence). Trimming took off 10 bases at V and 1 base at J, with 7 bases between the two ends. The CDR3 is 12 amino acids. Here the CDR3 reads CATGVTNEKLFF. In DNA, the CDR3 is TGTGCCACCGGAGTAACTAATGAAAAACTGTTTTTT.

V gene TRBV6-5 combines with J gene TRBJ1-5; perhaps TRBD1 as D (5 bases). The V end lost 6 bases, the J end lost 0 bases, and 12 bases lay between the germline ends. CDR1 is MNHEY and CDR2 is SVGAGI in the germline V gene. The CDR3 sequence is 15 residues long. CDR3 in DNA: TGTGCCAGCAGGCCGACAGTAAATAGCAATCAGCCCCAGCATTTT. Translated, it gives CASRPTVNSNQPQHF.

CDR3 in amino acids: CASSQSWVRGHQPQHF. For the CDR3, the DNA is TGCGCCAGCAGCCAAAGCTGGGTCAGGGGGCATCAGCCCCAGCATTTT. The gene calls are TRBV4-1 and TRBJ1-5, with 8 bases that match TRBD1. Germline V CDR1 and CDR2: MGHRA, YSYEKL. V was clipped by 2 bases and J by 5 bases; unmatched bases: 8. This CDR3 contains 16 residues.

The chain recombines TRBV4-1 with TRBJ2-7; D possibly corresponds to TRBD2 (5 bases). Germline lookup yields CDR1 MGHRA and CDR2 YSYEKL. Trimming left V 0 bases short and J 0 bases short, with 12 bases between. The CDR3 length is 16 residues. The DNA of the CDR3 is TGCGCCAGCAGCCAAGATCTTGGCGGGTACTCCTACGAGCAGTACTTC. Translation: CASSQDLGGYSYEQYF.

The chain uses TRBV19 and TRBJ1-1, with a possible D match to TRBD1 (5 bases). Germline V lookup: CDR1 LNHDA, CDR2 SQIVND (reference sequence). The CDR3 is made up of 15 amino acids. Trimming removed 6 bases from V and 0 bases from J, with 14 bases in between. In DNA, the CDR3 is TGTGCCAGTAGCAGACAGCCTATCTTGAACACTGAAGCTTTCTTT. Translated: CASSRQPILNTEAFF.

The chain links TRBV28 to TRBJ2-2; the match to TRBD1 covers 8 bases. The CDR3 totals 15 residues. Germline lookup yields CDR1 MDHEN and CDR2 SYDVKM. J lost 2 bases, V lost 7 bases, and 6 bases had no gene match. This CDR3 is CASMGQGANTGELFF. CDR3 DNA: TGTGCCAGCATGGGGCAGGGGGCTAACACCGGGGAGCTGTTTTTT.

CDR3 nucleotides: TGTGCCAGCAGCTTATCACTAGTCTCAGATACGCAGTATTTT. Protein sequence: CASSLSLVSDTQYF. The V and J genes are TRBV11-3 and TRBJ2-3, with D perhaps TRBD2 (5 bases). CDR3 length: 14 residues. Germline V lookup: CDR1 SGHNT, CDR2 YENEEA. Trimming stripped 2 bases from V and 4 bases from J, with 10 bases between.